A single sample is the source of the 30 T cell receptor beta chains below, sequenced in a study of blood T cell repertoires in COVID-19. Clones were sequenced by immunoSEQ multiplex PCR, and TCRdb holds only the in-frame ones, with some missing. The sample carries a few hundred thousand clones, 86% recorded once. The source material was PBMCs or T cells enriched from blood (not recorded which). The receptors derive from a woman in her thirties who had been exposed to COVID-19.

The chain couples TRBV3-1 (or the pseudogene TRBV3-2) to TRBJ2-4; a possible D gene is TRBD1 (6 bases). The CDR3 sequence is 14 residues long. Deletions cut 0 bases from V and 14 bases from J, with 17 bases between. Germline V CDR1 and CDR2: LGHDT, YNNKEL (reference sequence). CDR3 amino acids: CASSQDPLGRGEYF. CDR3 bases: TGTGCCAGCAGCCAAGATCCCTTGGGCAGGGGAGAGTACTTC.

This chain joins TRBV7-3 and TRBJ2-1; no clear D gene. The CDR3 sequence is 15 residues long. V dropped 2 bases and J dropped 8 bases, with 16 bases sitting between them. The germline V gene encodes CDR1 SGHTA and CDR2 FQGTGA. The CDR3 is CASSLAVIGGDEQFF. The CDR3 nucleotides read TGTGCCAGCAGCTTAGCGGTGATTGGCGGAGATGAGCAGTTCTTC.

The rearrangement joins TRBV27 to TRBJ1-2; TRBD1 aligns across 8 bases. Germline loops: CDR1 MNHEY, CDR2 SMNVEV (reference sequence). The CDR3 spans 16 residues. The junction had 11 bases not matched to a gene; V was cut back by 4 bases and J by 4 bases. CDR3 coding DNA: TGTGCCAGCAGTTCCACTCCAGGGGGCGGTGTCTATGGCTACACCTTC. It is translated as CASSSTPGGGVYGYTF.

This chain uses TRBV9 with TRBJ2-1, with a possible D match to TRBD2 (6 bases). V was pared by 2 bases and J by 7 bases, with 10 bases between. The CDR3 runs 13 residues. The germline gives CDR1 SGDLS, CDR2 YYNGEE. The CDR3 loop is CASSVSGRNEQFF. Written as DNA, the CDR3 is TGTGCCAGCAGCGTCTCAGGGAGGAATGAGCAGTTCTTC.

CDR3 DNA sequence: TGTGCCAGCAGTTTAGCAGGGATGGGTCAGCCCCAGCATTTT. Protein sequence: CASSLAGMGQPQHF. V usage is TRBV27 and J usage is TRBJ1-5; D is perhaps TRBD1 (5 bases). This CDR3 has 14 residues. The V gene's germline CDR1 is MNHEY and CDR2 SMNVEV (reference sequence). Trimming shortened V by 2 bases and J by 6 bases, and 11 bases separated the two germline ends.

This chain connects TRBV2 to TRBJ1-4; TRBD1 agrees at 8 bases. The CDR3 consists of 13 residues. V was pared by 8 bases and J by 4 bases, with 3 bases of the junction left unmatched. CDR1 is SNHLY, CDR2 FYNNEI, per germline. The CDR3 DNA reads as TGTGCCAGCTCGGGACAGGATAATGAAAAACTGTTTTTT. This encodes CASSGQDNEKLFF.

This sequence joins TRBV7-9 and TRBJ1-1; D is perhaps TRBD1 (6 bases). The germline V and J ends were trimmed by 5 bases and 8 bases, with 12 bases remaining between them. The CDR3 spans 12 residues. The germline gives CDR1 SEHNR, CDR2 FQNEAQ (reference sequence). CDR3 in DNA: TGTGCCAGCAGCCCCCGGACAGTCGAAGCTTTCTTT. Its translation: CASSPRTVEAFF.

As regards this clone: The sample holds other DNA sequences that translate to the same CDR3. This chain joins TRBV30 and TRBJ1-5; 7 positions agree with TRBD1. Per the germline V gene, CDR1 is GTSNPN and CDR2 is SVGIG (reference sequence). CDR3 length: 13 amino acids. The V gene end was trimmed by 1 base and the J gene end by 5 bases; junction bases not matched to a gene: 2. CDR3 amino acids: CAWSGQGDQPQHF. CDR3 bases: TGTGCCTGGAGTGGTCAGGGGGATCAGCCCCAGCATTTT.

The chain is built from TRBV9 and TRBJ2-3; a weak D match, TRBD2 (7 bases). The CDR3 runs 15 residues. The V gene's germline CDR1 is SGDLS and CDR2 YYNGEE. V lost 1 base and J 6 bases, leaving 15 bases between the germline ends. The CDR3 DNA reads TGTGCCAGCAGCGTATGGGGGGGGCCTTGGGATACGCAGTATTTT. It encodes CASSVWGGPWDTQYF.

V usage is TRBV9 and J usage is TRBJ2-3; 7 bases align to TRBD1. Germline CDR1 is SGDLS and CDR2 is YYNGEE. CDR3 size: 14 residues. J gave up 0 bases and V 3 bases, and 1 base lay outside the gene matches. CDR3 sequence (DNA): TGTGCCAGCAGCGCGGGACAGAGCACAGATACGCAGTATTTT. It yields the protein CASSAGQSTDTQYF.

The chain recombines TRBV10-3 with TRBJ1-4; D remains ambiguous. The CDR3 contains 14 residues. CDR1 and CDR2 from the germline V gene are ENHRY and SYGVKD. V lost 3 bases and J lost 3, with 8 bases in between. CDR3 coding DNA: TGTGCCATCAGTGACGTGGGCCCTAATGAAAAACTGTTTTTT. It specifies CAISDVGPNEKLFF.

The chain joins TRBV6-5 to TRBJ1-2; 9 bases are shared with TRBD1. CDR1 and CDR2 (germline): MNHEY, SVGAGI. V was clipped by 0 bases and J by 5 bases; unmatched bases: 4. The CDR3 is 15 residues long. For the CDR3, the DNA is TGTGCCAGCAGTTACTCGGCGGGACAGGGATATGGCTACACCTTC. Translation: CASSYSAGQGYGYTF.

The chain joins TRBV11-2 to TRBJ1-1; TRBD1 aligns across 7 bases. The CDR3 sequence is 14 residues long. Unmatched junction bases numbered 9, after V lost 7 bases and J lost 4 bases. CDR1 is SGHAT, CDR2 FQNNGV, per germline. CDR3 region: CASNPTGLGTEAFF. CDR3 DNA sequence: TGTGCCAGCAACCCGACAGGGCTTGGCACTGAAGCTTTCTTT.

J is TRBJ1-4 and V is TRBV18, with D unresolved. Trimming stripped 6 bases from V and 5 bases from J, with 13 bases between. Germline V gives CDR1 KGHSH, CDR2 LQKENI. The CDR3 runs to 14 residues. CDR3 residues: CASSSRSGNEKLFF. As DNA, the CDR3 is TGTGCCAGCTCTTCCCGGTCGGGGAATGAAAAACTGTTTTTT.

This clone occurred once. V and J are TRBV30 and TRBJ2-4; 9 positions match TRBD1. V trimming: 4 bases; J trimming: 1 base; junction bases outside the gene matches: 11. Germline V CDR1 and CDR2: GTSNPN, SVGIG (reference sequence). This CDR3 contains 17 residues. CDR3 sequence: CAWMGQGTSRAKNIQYF. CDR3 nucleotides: TGTGCCTGGATGGGACAGGGTACATCCCGTGCCAAAAACATTCAGTACTTC.

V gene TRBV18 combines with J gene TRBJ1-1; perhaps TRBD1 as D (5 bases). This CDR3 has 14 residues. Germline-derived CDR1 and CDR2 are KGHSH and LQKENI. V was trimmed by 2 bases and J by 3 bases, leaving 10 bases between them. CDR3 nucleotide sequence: TGTGCCAGCTCACCAACAGGAAAGGACACTGAAGCTTTCTTT. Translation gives CASSPTGKDTEAFF.

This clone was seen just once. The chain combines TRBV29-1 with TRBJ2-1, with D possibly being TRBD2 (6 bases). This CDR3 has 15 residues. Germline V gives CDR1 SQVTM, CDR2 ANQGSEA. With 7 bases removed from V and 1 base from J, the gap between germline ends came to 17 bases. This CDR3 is CSARKGGGSYNEQFF. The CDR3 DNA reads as TGCAGCGCTCGAAAGGGTGGGGGGTCCTACAATGAGCAGTTCTTC.

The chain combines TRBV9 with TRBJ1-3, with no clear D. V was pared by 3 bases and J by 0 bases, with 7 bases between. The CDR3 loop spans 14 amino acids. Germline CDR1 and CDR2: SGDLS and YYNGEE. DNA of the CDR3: TGTGCCAGCAGCGCAGACATCTCTGGAAACACCATATATTTT. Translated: CASSADISGNTIYF.

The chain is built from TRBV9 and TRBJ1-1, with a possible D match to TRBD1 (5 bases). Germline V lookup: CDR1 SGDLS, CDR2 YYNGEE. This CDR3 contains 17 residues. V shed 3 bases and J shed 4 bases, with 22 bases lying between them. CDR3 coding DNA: TGTGCCAGCAGCGAAAACGTGGAGTCCGCTCAGGGCACTGAAGCTTTCTTT. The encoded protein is CASSENVESAQGTEAFF.

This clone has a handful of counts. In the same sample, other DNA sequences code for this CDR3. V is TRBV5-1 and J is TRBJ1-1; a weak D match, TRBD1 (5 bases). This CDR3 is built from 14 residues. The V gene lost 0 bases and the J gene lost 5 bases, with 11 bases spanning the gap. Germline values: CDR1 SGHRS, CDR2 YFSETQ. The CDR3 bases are TGCGCCAGCAGCTTGGCCGCGGGGGGAACTGAAGCTTTCTTT. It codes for CASSLAAGGTEAFF.

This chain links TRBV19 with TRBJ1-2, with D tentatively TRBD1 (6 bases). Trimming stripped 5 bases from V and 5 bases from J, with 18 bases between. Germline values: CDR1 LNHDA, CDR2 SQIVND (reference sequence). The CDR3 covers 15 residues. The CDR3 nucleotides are TGTGCCAGTAGTCCCGCCTTGGGCAGGGGATATGGCTACACCTTC. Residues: CASSPALGRGYGYTF.

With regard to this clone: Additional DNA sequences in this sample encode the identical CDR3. The CDR3 DNA reads TGTGCCAGCTCACCAGGGACAGCCTCCTACGAGCAGTACTTC. Protein product: CASSPGTASYEQYF. The chain is built from TRBV18 and TRBJ2-7; 7 nucleotides match TRBD1. Germline V CDR1 and CDR2: KGHSH, LQKENI. There are 14 residues in the CDR3. J lost 0 bases, V lost 2 bases, and 1 base had no gene match.

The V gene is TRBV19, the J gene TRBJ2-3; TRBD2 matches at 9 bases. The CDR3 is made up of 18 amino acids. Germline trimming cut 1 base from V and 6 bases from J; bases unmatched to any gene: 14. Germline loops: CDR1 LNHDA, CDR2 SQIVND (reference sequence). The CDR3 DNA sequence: TGTGCCAGTAGTATAGCGAGCGGGGGGAGCATCGAGCATGATACGCAGTATTTT. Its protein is CASSIASGGSIEHDTQYF.

In nucleotides, the CDR3 is TGTGCCACCAGTGATCCCGGACAGTCCGGGTATTATGGCTACACCTTC. This translates into CATSDPGQSGYYGYTF. The chain uses TRBV24-1 and TRBJ1-2; D may be TRBD1 (6 bases). CDR1 and CDR2 (germline): KGHDR, SFDVKD. Trimming took off 3 bases at V and 5 bases at J, with 18 bases between the two ends. This CDR3 comprises 16 residues.

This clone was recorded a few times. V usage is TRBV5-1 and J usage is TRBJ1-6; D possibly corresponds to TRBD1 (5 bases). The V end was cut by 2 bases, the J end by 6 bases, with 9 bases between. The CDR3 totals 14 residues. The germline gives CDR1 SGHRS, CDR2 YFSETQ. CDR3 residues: CASSFDRVNSPLHF. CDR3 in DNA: TGCGCCAGCAGCTTTGACAGAGTTAATTCACCCCTCCACTTT.

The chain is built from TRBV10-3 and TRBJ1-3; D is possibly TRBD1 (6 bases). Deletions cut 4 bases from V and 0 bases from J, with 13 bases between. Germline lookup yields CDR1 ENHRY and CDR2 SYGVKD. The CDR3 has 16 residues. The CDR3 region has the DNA TGTGCCATCAGTGGAGGACAGCCGAGCTCTGGAAACACCATATATTTT. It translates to CAISGGQPSSGNTIYF.

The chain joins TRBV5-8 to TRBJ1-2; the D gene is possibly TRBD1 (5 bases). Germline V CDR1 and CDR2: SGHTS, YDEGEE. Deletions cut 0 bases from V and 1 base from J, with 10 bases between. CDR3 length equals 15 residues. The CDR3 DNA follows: TGTGCCAGCAGCTTGGCCCAGGGTTTTAACTATGGCTACACCTTC. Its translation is CASSLAQGFNYGYTF.

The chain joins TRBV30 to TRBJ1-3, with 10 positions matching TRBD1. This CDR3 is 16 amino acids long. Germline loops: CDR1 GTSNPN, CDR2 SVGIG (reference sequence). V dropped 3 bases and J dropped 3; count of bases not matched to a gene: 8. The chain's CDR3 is CAWRRTGGLSGNTIYF. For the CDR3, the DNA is TGTGCCTGGAGACGGACAGGGGGACTAAGTGGAAACACCATATATTTT.

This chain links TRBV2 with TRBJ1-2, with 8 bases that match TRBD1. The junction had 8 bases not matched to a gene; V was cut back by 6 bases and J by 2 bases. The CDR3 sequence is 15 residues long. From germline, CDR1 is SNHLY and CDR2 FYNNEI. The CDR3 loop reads CASSPPRTGNYGYTF. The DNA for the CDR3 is TGTGCCAGCAGCCCCCCCCGGACAGGGAACTATGGCTACACCTTC. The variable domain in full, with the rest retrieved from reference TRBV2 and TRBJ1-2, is EPEVTQTPSHQVTQMGQEVILRCVPISNHLYFYWYRQILGQKVEFLVSFYNNEISEKSEIFDDQFSVERPDGSNFTLKIRSTKLEDSAMYFCASSPPRTGNYGYTFGSGTRLTVV.

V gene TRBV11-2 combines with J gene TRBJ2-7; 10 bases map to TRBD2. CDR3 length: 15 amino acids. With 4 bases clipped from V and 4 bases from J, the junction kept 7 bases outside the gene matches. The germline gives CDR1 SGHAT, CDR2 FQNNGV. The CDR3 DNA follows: TGTGCCAGCAGCTCCCAGGGGACTAGCGCTTACGAGCAGTACTTC. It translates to CASSSQGTSAYEQYF.